A single sample gave rise to the 15 T cell receptor beta chains below, sequenced in a study of blood T cell repertoires in COVID-19. Repertoires were generated with immunoSEQ multiplex PCR, while TCRdb's copy carries only in-frame clones and drops some. The sample has approximately 150,000 clones, around 80% seen once. Sequencing was carried out using peripheral blood. The receptors stem from a woman between 50 and 59 years old with acute or convalescent COVID-19.

The rearrangement links TRBV27 to TRBJ1-1, with TRBD1 matching over 9 bases. CDR1 is MNHEY and CDR2 is SMNVEV in the germline V gene (reference sequence). The CDR3 consists of 13 residues. Losses at the gene ends were 8 bases for V and 6 bases for J; bases not matched to a gene: 7. The CDR3 DNA sequence: TGTGCCAGCCAGACAGGGGGGTACGCTGAAGCTTTCTTT. Amino acid sequence: CASQTGGYAEAFF.

The V and J genes are TRBV7-3 and TRBJ1-6, with D possibly TRBD1 on 6 matching bases. The CDR3 consists of 14 residues. V lost 3 bases, J lost 8 bases, and 11 bases lay in between. Germline CDR1 reads SGHTA; CDR2 reads FQGTGA. CDR3 protein: CASSFGQSDSPLHF. DNA for the CDR3: TGTGCCAGCAGCTTCGGACAGTCCGATTCACCCCTCCACTTT.

V is TRBV7-2 and J is TRBJ1-5, with 7 bases matching TRBD1. This CDR3 has 16 residues. Germline V CDR1 and CDR2: SGHTA, FQGNSA. The trim removed 1 base at V and 7 bases at J, leaving 10 bases unmatched. CDR3 loop: CASSLVGGADGQPQHF. The CDR3 DNA is TGTGCCAGCAGCTTAGTAGGGGGCGCGGATGGGCAGCCCCAGCATTTT.

Concerning this clone itself: The sample carries other DNA sequences with the same CDR3. This chain connects TRBV18 to TRBJ1-6, with D uncertain. The V gene lost 1 base and the J gene lost 5 bases, with 6 bases spanning the gap. The CDR3 extends over 14 amino acids. Germline V gene lookup returns CDR1 KGHSH and CDR2 LQKENI. The CDR3 here is CASSPRQDNSPLHF. The CDR3 nucleotides are TGTGCCAGCTCACCACGGCAGGATAATTCACCCCTCCACTTT.

The rearrangement uses TRBV10-3 and TRBJ2-1; TRBD2 agrees at 7 bases. The CDR3 is 15 residues long. Losses at the gene ends were 5 bases for V and 2 bases for J; bases not matched to a gene: 6. Germline CDR1 and CDR2: ENHRY and SYGVKD. This CDR3 is CAISSGAKTYNEQFF. The CDR3 DNA reads as TGTGCCATCAGTAGCGGGGCCAAGACCTACAATGAGCAGTTCTTC.

In DNA form, the CDR3 reads TGTGCCAGCAGTTACCCGGGACAGTTTTATGGCTACACCTTC. This gives the protein CASSYPGQFYGYTF. J is TRBJ1-2 and V is TRBV6-5; TRBD1 agrees at 7 bases. The ends lost 2 bases at V and 5 bases at J; junction bases unmatched: 5. From germline, CDR1 is MNHEY and CDR2 SVGAGI. The CDR3 is 14 residues long.

The genes are TRBV7-6 and TRBJ1-2; the match to TRBD1 covers 7 bases. CDR1 and CDR2 (germline): SGHVS, FNYEAQ. Trimming took 5 bases from V and 2 from J; bases not matched to a gene: 8. The CDR3 spans 15 residues. The CDR3 DNA follows: TGTGCCAGCAGCGCCCAACCGGGACAGAACTATGGCTACACCTTC. This gives the protein CASSAQPGQNYGYTF.

The chain uses TRBV12-3 or TRBV12-4 and TRBJ1-3; 7 bases are shared with TRBD1. V trimming: 4 bases; J trimming: 7 bases; junction bases outside the gene matches: 1. CDR3 length: 12 residues. This CDR3 is CASSSDRNTIYF. The CDR3 nucleotides read TGTGCCAGCAGTTCGGACAGGAACACCATATATTTT.

In its sample, this clone was seen a few times. The chain recombines TRBV19 with TRBJ1-4, with D maybe TRBD1 (5 bases). Trimming removed 5 bases at V and 2 bases at J, with 9 bases between. CDR3 length: 14 residues. From germline, CDR1 is LNHDA and CDR2 SQIVND (reference sequence). CDR3 in amino acids: CASSPQVTNEKLFF. The CDR3 DNA follows: TGTGCCAGTAGTCCACAGGTGACTAATGAAAAACTGTTTTTT.

The table lists this clone with a count of one. The V and J genes are TRBV19 and TRBJ2-2, with D possibly TRBD1 on 5 matching bases. This CDR3 contains 14 residues. Germline V gene sequence: CDR1 LNHDA, CDR2 SQIVND (reference sequence). V lost 4 bases and J lost 6, with 12 bases in between. The CDR3 nucleotides are TGTGCCAGTAGTAAGGAGCAGGGTTCCGGGGAGCTGTTTTTT. This encodes CASSKEQGSGELFF.

The chain has TRBV11-2 and TRBJ1-3; D is unclear. With 5 bases removed from V and 0 bases from J, the gap between germline ends came to 8 bases. The length of the CDR3 is 14 residues. Per the germline V gene, CDR1 is SGHAT and CDR2 is FQNNGV. The CDR3 loop reads CASSPFSSGNTIYF. In DNA, the CDR3 is TGTGCCAGCAGCCCCTTCTCCTCTGGAAACACCATATATTTT. Filled out from reference TRBV11-2 and TRBJ1-3, the complete variable domain reads EAGVAQSPRYKIIEKRQSVAFWCNPISGHATLYWYQQILGQGPKLLIQFQNNGVVDDSQLPKDRFSAERLKGVDSTLKIQPAKLEDSAVYLCASSPFSSGNTIYFGEGSWLTVV.

V is TRBV11-2 and J is TRBJ1-4, with D hard to call. Germline loops: CDR1 SGHAT, CDR2 FQNNGV. The CDR3 length is 16 residues. Deletions cut 5 bases from V and 4 bases from J, with 17 bases between. This CDR3 is CASSLSSRTGNEKLFF. CDR3 coding DNA: TGTGCCAGCAGCCTATCCAGCCGAACGGGTAATGAAAAACTGTTTTTT.

The rearrangement uses TRBV18 and TRBJ1-4, with D perhaps TRBD1 (6 bases). Trimming stripped 6 bases from V and 3 bases from J, with 11 bases between. The germline V gene encodes CDR1 KGHSH and CDR2 LQKENI. The CDR3 is 14 amino acids. CDR3 nucleotide sequence: TGTGCCAGCTCCCCGACAGGAGCTAATGAAAAACTGTTTTTT. Amino acids: CASSPTGANEKLFF.

The rearrangement uses TRBV5-1 and TRBJ1-4; 7 bases map to TRBD1. The germline gives CDR1 SGHRS, CDR2 YFSETQ. The ends lost 4 bases at V and 7 bases at J; junction bases unmatched: 7. The CDR3 totals 14 residues. The CDR3: CASSGEGQIEKLFF. The DNA of the CDR3 is TGCGCCAGCAGCGGCGAGGGACAGATTGAAAAACTGTTTTTT.

This clone was counted between two and nine times. The genes are TRBV4-3 and TRBJ2-5; no clear D gene. This CDR3 is 18 amino acids long. The V and J ends lost 1 base and 0 bases respectively, with 18 bases between them. The germline V gene encodes CDR1 LGHNA and CDR2 YSLEER. This CDR3 reads CASSQALTIKLNQETQYF. For the CDR3, the DNA is TGCGCCAGCAGCCAAGCTTTGACAATTAAACTTAACCAAGAGACCCAGTACTTC.